This T cell receptor (beta chain) was documented in a study of cytomegalovirus exposure and HLA in healthy donors. Study background: About 180 million T cells yielded some 120 million unique TCR beta sequences in earlier analysis. For the roughly 390 genotyped donors, more than 65% fell within the Caucasian-associated ancestry cluster. Study-wide results and limits: In a later analysis, HLA-associated beta chains showed higher expansion and lower generation probabilities than comparable chains.

It was with 60 Vbeta and 13 Jbeta primers that the PCR ran. The data were produced by immunoSEQ multiplex PCR, yet TCRdb's version contains in-frame clones alone and is incomplete. The data contain 160,000 or so clones, 75% to 90% of them seen just once; the ten biggest clones take up nearly 2%. A word on this clone: Its specificity is unknown.

V lost 10 bases and J lost 12; bases outside the gene matches: 6. The germline V gene has CDR1 LNHDA and CDR2 SQIVND (reference sequence). The CDR3 loop spans 13 amino acids. Sequenced sample: PBMCs. The clonotype comes from a woman aged 18-29 years in good health and CMV-seronegative. The chain uses TRBV19 and TRBJ2-1, with 16 bases identical to TRBD2. This CDR3 is CATGTSGGAGQFF. CDR3 DNA sequence: TGTGCCACAGGGACTAGCGGGGGGGCTGGGCAGTTCTTC.